The present TCR beta chain was sequenced within a study of T cells in Graves' hyperthyroidism and ophthalmopathy. Study findings and constraints: Ophthalmopathy was identified by the model a median approximately 6.9 months ahead of onset. Blood also held most thyroid clonotypes expanded beyond 0.001.

This clonotype appeared many times. The antigen is not known. TCR beta CDR3 region amplification was performed from RNA transcripts. RT-PCR in the first round (using the HTBI primer set) targeted the TCR CDR3. One entry per CDR3 protein results from TCRdb running MiXCR on the multiplex PCR reads. The table records 300,000 to 350,000 distinct CDR3 sequences, about 15% of them present only once. Trimming removed 6 bases from V and 6 bases from J, with 15 bases in between. Per the germline V gene, CDR1 is DFQATT and CDR2 is SNEGSKA (reference sequence). The CDR3 consists of 13 residues. This sequence was found in a woman aged 30 to 39 with Graves' hyperthyroidism. The sequenced material came from blood. The chain carries TRBV20-1 and TRBJ2-1, with D perhaps matching TRBD2 (5 bases). CDR3 bases: TGCAGTGCCGGGCGGGTGCCACTCAATGAGCAGTTCTTC. Residues: CSAGRVPLNEQFF.